The 22 T cell receptor beta chains below were found in one sample sequenced in a study of blood T cells in healthy people across ages. Then a second PCR, running about 6 to 12 cycles, was carried out with a sample-barcoded 5' primer and a J-beta primer mix. TCRdb analysed the 5' RACE reads with MiXCR anew, one entry per CDR3 protein. Of 1.5 million to 2 million distinct CDR3 sequences in the sample, less than 50% were seen once. Sequencing used blood. The receptor set was obtained from a woman aged 40 to 50 in good health.

As DNA, the CDR3 is TGTGCCAGCAGTTTATTGCCGGGGGCGGTCACAGATACGCAGTATTTT. This encodes CASSLLPGAVTDTQYF. The chain joins TRBV27 to TRBJ2-3, with D perhaps given as TRBD1 or TRBD2 (6 bases each). The CDR3 extends over 16 amino acids. Germline V gene lookup returns CDR1 MNHEY and CDR2 SMNVEV (reference sequence). Between the trimmed V and J ends, which lost 1 base and 2 bases, there was a span of 13 bases.

The CDR3 region is CASPLHRKNEQYF. The CDR3 region has the DNA TGTGCCAGCCCTCTTCACAGGAAGAACGAGCAGTACTTC. The chain joins TRBV12-3 or TRBV12-4 to TRBJ2-5, with a tentative D call TRBD1 (5 bases). The J call is doubtful: the DNA matches TRBJ2-7 better. The CDR3 runs to 13 residues.

Remarks on this clonotype: At one end, the junction sequence differs from germline, possibly due to a read error. V usage is TRBV7-2 and J usage is TRBJ2-1, with 11 bases fitting TRBD2. Germline V gene lookup returns CDR1 SGHTA and CDR2 FQGNSA. This CDR3 is 11 amino acids long. In nucleotides, the CDR3 is TGCAGTAGCGGGGGGGCCAATGAGCAGTTCTTC. Amino acid sequence: CSSGGANEQFF.

J is TRBJ1-1 and V is TRBV29-1; no firm D call. Germline CDR1 and CDR2: SQVTM and ANQGSEA. CDR3 length: 12 amino acids. Trimming stripped 4 bases from V and 1 base from J, with 7 bases between. The DNA of the CDR3 is TGCAGCGTTGGACGGCCGAACACTGAAGCTTTCTTT. Encoded protein: CSVGRPNTEAFF.

The chain joins TRBV5-1 to TRBJ2-4; the match to TRBD2 covers 11 bases. With 0 bases clipped from V and 7 bases from J, the junction kept 9 bases outside the gene matches. CDR1 and CDR2 from the germline V gene are SGHRS and YFSETQ. The CDR3 covers 17 residues. The chain's CDR3 is CASSLAASGGPDNIQYF. The DNA for the CDR3 is TGCGCCAGCAGCTTGGCGGCTAGCGGGGGGCCGGATAACATTCAGTACTTC.

This clonotype came up a few times. The genes are TRBV6-5 and TRBJ1-2; D is ambiguous. Trimming cost V 0 bases and J 4 bases, with 9 bases left between them. Germline CDR1 and CDR2: MNHEY and SVGAGI. The CDR3 is 14 amino acids. The CDR3 DNA reads as TGTGCCAGCAGTTACTCGGATACCTCCTATGGCTACACCTTC. The encoded protein is CASSYSDTSYGYTF.

J is TRBJ1-1 and V is TRBV7-3, with a possible D match to TRBD1 (6 bases). CDR1 SGHTA and CDR2 FQGTGA come from the germline V gene. The length of the CDR3 is 13 residues. V lost 5 bases and J lost 10, with 17 bases in between. The CDR3 DNA is TGTGCCAGCAGCAAACAGGGTTCGGATAGAGCTTTCTTT. This sequence encodes CASSKQGSDRAFF. The full variable domain, rest sourced from reference TRBV7-3 and TRBJ1-1, is GAGVSQTPSNKVTEKGKYVELRCDPISGHTALYWYRQSLGQGPEFLIYFQGTGAADDSGLPNDRFFAVRPEGSVSTLKIQRTERGDSAVYLCASSKQGSDRAFFGQGTRLTVV.

The CDR3 protein is CASSLFISGEGNTEAFF. In nucleotides, the CDR3 is TGTGCCAGCAGTTTATTTATTTCGGGAGAGGGAAACACTGAAGCTTTCTTT. V is TRBV28 and J is TRBJ1-1; no clear D. This CDR3 is built from 17 residues. Germline V gene data show CDR1 as MDHEN and CDR2 as SYDVKM. V shed 1 base and J shed 2 bases, with 17 bases lying between them.

The J gene is TRBJ2-7, the V gene TRBV11-1; D is uncertain. Germline CDR1 reads SGHAT; CDR2 reads FQDESV (reference sequence). This CDR3 has 12 residues. V lost 4 bases and J 6 bases, leaving 10 bases between the germline ends. DNA for the CDR3: TGTGCCAGCAGCTATGGCAGAAGCGAGCAGTACTTC. Amino acid sequence: CASSYGRSEQYF.

The chain uses TRBV12-3 or TRBV12-4 and TRBJ1-1, with a possible D match to TRBD1 (5 bases). The CDR3 has 14 amino acids. Between the trimmed V and J ends, which lost 6 bases and 1 base, there was a span of 12 bases. The CDR3 protein is CASRPGTANTEAFF. The CDR3 bases are TGTGCCAGCAGGCCCGGGACGGCGAACACTGAAGCTTTCTTT.

There are a few counts of this clonotype. The chain carries TRBV25-1 and TRBJ2-7, with 14 bases matching TRBD2. The J segment lost 0 bases and the V segment lost 7 bases, leaving 17 bases of the junction unmatched. The CDR3 is made up of 20 amino acids. Germline V gene data show CDR1 as MGHDK and CDR2 as SYGVNS. The CDR3 nucleotides read TGTGCCAGCATCCCGGCCGAGACTAGCGGGGGGGTTAACAGCTCCTACGAGCAGTACTTC. Translating gives CASIPAETSGGVNSSYEQYF.

The gene calls are TRBV9 and TRBJ2-3; D remains unclear. Germline V gene data show CDR1 as SGDLS and CDR2 as YYNGEE. The V end was cut by 3 bases, the J end by 2 bases, with 10 bases between. The CDR3 covers 14 residues. CDR3 nucleotides: TGTGCCAGCAGCGCCCTCCGGTCCACAGATACGCAGTATTTT. It translates to CASSALRSTDTQYF.

This clonotype was counted only a few times. This chain joins TRBV7-2 and TRBJ2-1, with D unclear. CDR1 is SGHTA, CDR2 FQGNSA, per germline. With 1 base removed from V and 10 bases from J, the gap between germline ends came to 17 bases. The CDR3 runs to 15 residues. The CDR3 loop reads CASSLGNPRLGEQFF. The CDR3 region has the DNA TGTGCCAGCAGCTTAGGGAACCCCCGACTGGGGGAGCAGTTCTTC. The variable domain in full, completed from reference TRBV7-2 and TRBJ2-1, reads GAGVSQSPSNKVTEKGKDVELRCDPISGHTALYWYRQSLGQGLEFLIYFQGNSAPDKSGLPSDRFSAERTGGSVSTLTIQRTQQEDSAVYLCASSLGNPRLGEQFFGPGTRLTVL.

This clonotype was picked up a small number of times. This chain joins TRBV28 and TRBJ2-1; perhaps D is TRBD1 or TRBD2 (6 bases each). Deletions cut 5 bases from V and 5 bases from J, with 16 bases between. This CDR3 contains 15 residues. Germline assignment: CDR1 MDHEN and CDR2 SYDVKM. The CDR3 region has the DNA TGTGCCAGCAGTAGTGGGGGGCCGTCCCACAATGAGCAGTTCTTC. It specifies CASSSGGPSHNEQFF.

The J gene is TRBJ2-7, the V gene TRBV6-2 or TRBV6-3; D is possibly TRBD2 (5 bases). The CDR3 runs 16 residues. Germline lookup yields CDR1 MNHEY and CDR2 SVGEGT. V was trimmed by 2 bases and J by 0 bases, leaving 14 bases between them. CDR3 residues: CASSYGGGSSSYEQYF. The CDR3 DNA reads TGTGCCAGCAGTTACGGAGGAGGCAGCAGCTCCTACGAGCAGTACTTC.

The chain employs TRBV5-1 and TRBJ1-2, with 7 nucleotides matching TRBD1. The germline V gene has CDR1 SGHRS and CDR2 YFSETQ. This CDR3 comprises 16 residues. V was clipped by 0 bases and J by 7 bases; unmatched bases: 12. The CDR3: CASSLEGQQVAGGYTF. The CDR3 region has the DNA TGCGCCAGCAGCTTGGAGGGACAGCAGGTTGCCGGTGGCTACACCTTC. The variable domain in full, completed from reference TRBV5-1 and TRBJ1-2, reads KAGVTQTPRYLIKTRGQQVTLSCSPISGHRSVSWYQQTPGQGLQFLFEYFSETQRNKGNFPGRFSGRQFSNSRSEMNVSTLELGDSALYLCASSLEGQQVAGGYTFGSGTRLTVV.

The genes are TRBV2 and TRBJ2-7; D is undetermined. V lost 3 bases, J lost 4 bases, and 10 bases lay in between. Germline V lookup: CDR1 SNHLY, CDR2 FYNNEI. This CDR3 has 13 residues. CDR3: CASSEAPSYEQYF. The CDR3 coding sequence is TGTGCCAGCAGTGAGGCCCCGTCTTACGAGCAGTACTTC.

The chain uses TRBV7-2 and TRBJ2-7, with D tentatively TRBD1 (5 bases). Germline V CDR1 and CDR2: SGHTA, FQGNSA. The CDR3 has 16 residues. V shed 5 bases and J shed 4 bases, with 21 bases lying between them. Written as DNA, the CDR3 is TGTGCCAGCAGCCCCGGTGAGGCCAGGGTAGGGTACGAGCAGTACTTC. Protein sequence: CASSPGEARVGYEQYF.

This rearrangement joins TRBV29-1 to TRBJ1-1, with TRBD1 identical over 7 bases. After removal of 3 bases from V and 5 bases from J, the junction contained 6 bases not matched to a gene. This CDR3 has 13 residues. Germline CDR1 is SQVTM and CDR2 is ANQGSEA. CDR3 sequence reads: CSVERRGKTEAFF. DNA of the CDR3: TGCAGCGTTGAGCGCAGGGGGAAAACTGAAGCTTTCTTT. Filled out from reference TRBV29-1 and TRBJ1-1, the complete variable domain reads SAVISQKPSRDICQRGTSLTIQCQVDSQVTMMFWYRQQPGQSLTLIATANQGSEATYESGFVIDKFPISRPNLTFSTLTVSNMSPEDSSIYLCSVERRGKTEAFFGQGTRLTVV.

The genes are TRBV4-3 and TRBJ1-2, with no clear D. The CDR3 has 13 amino acids. CDR1 and CDR2 from the germline V gene are LGHNA and YSLEER. Trimming took 0 bases from V and 8 from J, leaving 10 bases between them. The CDR3 protein is CASSQDRRRGYTF. The CDR3 nucleotides are TGCGCCAGCAGCCAAGACAGGCGAAGGGGCTACACCTTC.

The V call is TRBV7-2, the J call TRBJ1-2; 9 bases align to TRBD1. Germline V gene sequence: CDR1 SGHTA, CDR2 FQGNSA. Unmatched junction bases numbered 8, after V lost 6 bases and J lost 0 bases. This CDR3 comprises 16 residues. CDR3 sequence: CASSRTGALPNYGYTF. In nucleotides, the CDR3 is TGTGCCAGCAGTCGGACAGGGGCGCTCCCTAACTATGGCTACACCTTC.

The V gene is TRBV5-1, the J gene TRBJ2-1; TRBD1 matches at 10 bases. This CDR3 has 17 residues. Germline loops: CDR1 SGHRS, CDR2 YFSETQ. Trimming removed 3 bases from V and 5 bases from J; junction bases left unmatched: 11. The CDR3 is CASSSPGDRGLNNEQFF. As DNA, the CDR3 is TGCGCCAGCAGCTCGCCGGGCGACAGGGGGCTTAACAATGAGCAGTTCTTC.